A selection of T cell receptor beta chains follows, all from one sample in a study of cytomegalovirus exposure and HLA in healthy donors. Assay used: immunoSEQ multiplex PCR; TCRdb lists only in-frame clones, some missing. The top ten clones hold over 4% of a sample with about 140,000 clones, about 80% of them seen once. The sample was PBMCs. All receptors derive from a man aged 25 to 45 in good health. CDR3s include the opening cysteine and the closing phenylalanine or tryptophan. A D gene is named only where the DNA matches it firmly. Some rows have no size entry. The others give once, few or many, or a class for an expanded clone.

D,V,J,size,DNA,CDR3
.,TRBV7-3,TRBJ1-1,.,TGTGCCAGCAGCTTAGGGCAGGGGCACACTGAAGCTTTCTTT,CASSLGQGHTEAFF
.,TRBV4-2,TRBJ1-1,few,TGTGCCAGCAGCCAAGATGGGAGGGGCACTGAAGCTTTCTTT,CASSQDGRGTEAFF
.,TRBV30,TRBJ1-5,.,TGTGCCTGGAGACCCAGGTATAGCAATCAGCCCCAGCATTTT,CAWRPRYSNQPQHF
.,TRBV13,TRBJ1-6,.,TGTGCCAGCAGAGAAAGGGGGTATTCACCCCTCCACTTT,CASRERGYSPLHF
TRBD2,TRBV5-8,TRBJ2-3,.,TGTGCCAGCAGCTCCGGGACTAGCGGGACCGCAGATACGCAGTATTTT,CASSSGTSGTADTQYF
.,TRBV30,TRBJ2-3,.,TGTGCCTGGAGTGTACGTCGGTGGGCCGAAACAGATACGCAGTATTTT,CAWSVRRWAETDTQYF
.,TRBV25-1,TRBJ2-7,few,TGTGCCAGCAGTGATAGGACTGGGGACGAGCAGTACTTC,CASSDRTGDEQYF
TRBD2,TRBV9,TRBJ2-1,once,TGTGCCAGCAGCGCACTAGCGGGAGGGCCTCTTGAGCAGTTCTTC,CASSALAGGPLEQFF
TRBD1,TRBV9,TRBJ2-3,.,TGTGCCAGCAGCGTTGAGGGGGCCAGCACAGATACGCAGTATTTT,CASSVEGASTDTQYF
TRBD2,TRBV10-3,TRBJ2-3,once,TGTGCCATCAAAGGACTAGCGGGAGTGACAGATACGCAGTATTTT,CAIKGLAGVTDTQYF
TRBD2,TRBV7-2,TRBJ2-7,.,TGTGCCAGCTCCCCTTCGGCACCCGGACTAGCACTCTGGGAGCAGTACTTC,CASSPSAPGLALWEQYF
.,TRBV28,TRBJ1-5,.,TGTGCCTGGGGGGTTAGTGAGCCCCAGCATTTT,CAWGVSEPQHF